This T cell receptor (beta chain) was observed in a study of PD-L1 blockade in urothelial cancer. CDR1 KGHSH and CDR2 LQKENI come from the germline V gene. The CDR3 is 14 amino acids. Trimming removed 1 base from V and 5 bases from J, with 12 bases in between. Libraries were prepared by immunoSEQ multiplex PCR; TCRdb keeps only in-frame clonotypes and omits some of them. The sample carries some 45,000 clones, about 88% recorded once. Documented time point: pretreatment peripheral blood. The sequences come from PBMCs, collected around atezolizumab (anti-PD-L1) treatment. The V and J genes are TRBV18 and TRBJ2-7, with D perhaps TRBD2 (6 bases). This TCR derives from a donor at least 40 years old with urothelial cancer. The CDR3 region is CASSPRHSGDEQYF. The CDR3 DNA reads as TGTGCCAGCTCACCACGACATAGCGGCGACGAGCAGTACTTC.